The sequence of this T cell receptor (beta chain) was determined in a study of human T cells and chemical hapten exposure. Time point specified: patch test 2, 6 weeks after DPC sensitization. Treatment of the sample: therapeutic diphenylcyclopropenone sensitization with weekly scalp DPC. CDR3 size: 14 residues. The ends were cut back, 3 bases at V and 6 bases at J, with 11 bases in the middle. The germline V gene has CDR1 KGHSH and CDR2 LQKENI. Using its own MiXCR run on the RACE reads, TCRdb lists one record per CDR3 protein. The data show about 40,000 distinct CDR3 sequences, about 3% seen once. The V and J genes are TRBV18 and TRBJ2-2; D possibly corresponds to TRBD2 (5 bases). The source is a man in his forties or fifties with alopecia areata. Some clones in this sample may be carry-over from other donors' samples. This sample comprised whole blood, obtained in connection with sensitization to the hapten diphenylcyclopropenone (DPC). This CDR3 is CASSPPTRSGELFF. CDR3 bases: TGTGCCAGCTCACCCCCAACTAGATCCGGGGAGCTGTTTTTT.